These 20 T cell receptor beta chains share one sample of origin, sequenced in a study of blood T cell repertoires in COVID-19 (dated by TCRdb to the early 2020s). The library was generated by the immunoSEQ multiplex PCR assay. TCRdb retrieved this table from immuneACCESS and kept in-frame rearrangements only. Not all clones are present; in checked studies, unresolved V genes account for under half, and no reason is known for the remainder. The sample data list tens of thousands of clones, and about 86% of these were observed just once. Around a sixth of the sample is in the top ten clones. Specimen: peripheral blood. These receptor sequences come from a man at least 80 years old in a cohort sampled during active COVID-19.

The V and J genes are TRBV4-2 and TRBJ1-3, with TRBD1 as a possible D gene (5 bases). The CDR3 length is 18 residues. Trimming left V 1 base short and J 0 bases short, with 16 bases between. Germline V gives CDR1 LGHNA, CDR2 YNFKEQ. As DNA, the CDR3 is TGTGCCAGCAGCCAAGTCCCCTTCGGGGGGAGCTCTGGAAACACCATATATTTT. This sequence encodes CASSQVPFGGSSGNTIYF.

V is TRBV2 and J is TRBJ2-5; perhaps TRBD2 as D (6 bases). The V end was cut by 6 bases, the J end by 3 bases, with 20 bases between. Per the germline V gene, CDR1 is SNHLY and CDR2 is FYNNEI. The CDR3 has 16 amino acids. CDR3 residues: CASRGSGGAQEETQYF. Written as DNA, the CDR3 is TGTGCCAGCAGGGGTTCAGGAGGGGCTCAGGAAGAGACCCAGTACTTC.

The V gene is TRBV5-4, the J gene TRBJ2-7; 8 nucleotides line up with TRBD1. CDR1 SGHNT and CDR2 YYREEE come from the germline V gene (reference sequence). The CDR3 totals 16 residues. Trimming removed 4 bases from V and 2 bases from J; junction bases left unmatched: 11. CDR3 nucleotide sequence: TGTGCCAGCAGCGGACACCGGGACAGGAGGGCCTACGAGCAGTACTTC. The encoded protein is CASSGHRDRRAYEQYF.

V usage is TRBV11-1 and J usage is TRBJ1-1; 10 bases align to TRBD1. V lost 4 bases to trimming and J lost 7 bases; unmatched junction nucleotides: 12. Germline V gives CDR1 SGHAT, CDR2 FQDESV (reference sequence). The CDR3 covers 16 residues. The CDR3 DNA follows: TGTGCCAGCAGCTCCCAGCGCCGGGACAGGGGAAATGAAGCTTTCTTT. Translating it yields CASSSQRRDRGNEAFF. Drawing the rest from reference TRBV11-1 and TRBJ1-1, the complete variable domain is EAEVAQSPRYKITEKSQAVAFWCDPISGHATLYWYRQILGQGPELLVQFQDESVVDDSQLPKDRFSAERLKGVDSTLKIQPAELGDSAMYLCASSSQRRDRGNEAFFGQGTRLTVV.

This clone was seen a single time. The J gene is TRBJ2-1, the V gene TRBV6-2 or TRBV6-3, with a possible D match to TRBD1 (6 bases). The length of the CDR3 is 12 residues. V was cut by 4 bases and J by 9 bases, with 10 bases left in between. CDR1 and CDR2 from the germline V gene are MNHEY and SVGEGT. In DNA form, the CDR3 reads TGTGCCAGCAGTTTACAGGGATCTGAGCAGTTCTTC. As protein: CASSLQGSEQFF.

J is TRBJ2-5 and V is TRBV2; 9 positions match TRBD2. V was pared by 3 bases and J by 5 bases, with 13 bases of the junction left unmatched. The CDR3 has 17 amino acids. In germline, CDR1 is SNHLY, CDR2 FYNNEI. Here the CDR3 DNA reads TGTGCCAGCAGTGAGGCGGTACGAGCGGGGGGCCTGGAGACCCAGTACTTC. It translates to CASSEAVRAGGLETQYF.

In this sample, this clone turned up a few times. The genes are TRBV18 and TRBJ2-2, with D hard to call. The germline gives CDR1 KGHSH, CDR2 LQKENI. This CDR3 region has 16 residues. Trimming removed 0 bases from V and 1 base from J, with 9 bases in between. The CDR3 is CASSPPVRWNTGELFF. The CDR3 DNA reads as TGTGCCAGCTCACCACCGGTCCGGTGGAACACCGGGGAGCTGTTTTTT.

This chain links TRBV7-9 with TRBJ2-7; 8 nucleotides match TRBD1. CDR3 length: 14 residues. V gave up 7 bases and J gave up 4 bases; unmatched junction bases: 9. Germline CDR1 SEHNR, CDR2 FQNEAQ (reference sequence). The chain's CDR3 is CASTLTGVDYEQYF. The DNA for the CDR3 is TGTGCCAGCACCCTGACAGGGGTGGATTACGAGCAGTACTTC.

J is TRBJ2-3 and V is TRBV24-1; the match to TRBD2 covers 13 bases. This CDR3 spans 17 amino acids. The trim removed 3 bases at V and 6 bases at J, leaving 8 bases unmatched. Germline V lookup: CDR1 KGHDR, CDR2 SFDVKD. The CDR3, as DNA: TGTGCCACCAGTGATGCCGGGACTAGCGGGGCCAAGGATACGCAGTATTTT. As protein: CATSDAGTSGAKDTQYF.

V usage is TRBV7-2 and J usage is TRBJ2-2; 8 bases are shared with TRBD2. Losses at the gene ends were 4 bases for V and 2 bases for J; bases not matched to a gene: 9. CDR1 SGHTA and CDR2 FQGNSA come from the germline V gene. The CDR3 contains 17 residues. Written as DNA, the CDR3 is TGTGCCAGCAGCTGGACCATAGCGGGGAGTAACACCGGGGAGCTGTTTTTT. It encodes CASSWTIAGSNTGELFF.

This clone was seen just once. The chain joins TRBV7-8 to TRBJ2-4; 7 bases match TRBD2. The V segment lost 6 bases and the J segment 4 bases; nucleotides outside the gene matches: 9. Germline V gene data show CDR1 as SGHVS and CDR2 as FQNEAQ. The CDR3 consists of 15 residues. CDR3 sequence reads: CASSPPGGSKNIQYF. In DNA, the CDR3 is TGTGCCAGCAGTCCCCCGGGGGGTTCGAAAAACATTCAGTACTTC.

The chain couples TRBV21-1 to TRBJ1-3. TRBV21-1 is a pseudogene locus. The CDR3 is 16 residues long. The CDR3 is CASSNSPGSSGNTIYF. The CDR3, as DNA: TGTGCCAGCAGCAATTCCCCCGGGAGCTCTGGAAACACCATATATTTT.

The rearrangement uses TRBV18 and TRBJ2-1; D unresolved. V was trimmed by 6 bases and J by 0 bases, leaving 12 bases between them. This CDR3 has 15 amino acids. Germline lookup yields CDR1 KGHSH and CDR2 LQKENI. The CDR3: CASSPQASSYNEQFF. The CDR3 nucleotides read TGTGCCAGCTCCCCCCAGGCGAGCTCCTACAATGAGCAGTTCTTC. The full variable domain, in which reference TRBV18 and TRBJ2-1 provide the parts outside the CDR3, is NAGVMQNPRHLVRRRGQEARLRCSPMKGHSHVYWYRQLPEEGLKFMVYLQKENIIDESGMPKERFSAEFPKEGPSILRIQQVVRGDSAAYFCASSPQASSYNEQFFGPGTRLTVL.

V usage is TRBV6-5 and J usage is TRBJ1-1; unclear D gene. The V gene's germline CDR1 is MNHEY and CDR2 SVGAGI. The V gene lost 7 bases and the J gene lost 4 bases, with 19 bases spanning the gap. The CDR3 is made up of 15 amino acids. CDR3 DNA sequence: TGTGCCAGCACTACCTATGCCCCCCGGGGCACTGAAGCTTTCTTT. Residues: CASTTYAPRGTEAFF.

The chain uses TRBV6-5 and TRBJ1-3; 11 nucleotides agree with TRBD1. The ends lost 2 bases at V and 4 bases at J; junction bases unmatched: 4. Germline CDR1 reads MNHEY; CDR2 reads SVGAGI. This CDR3 is built from 16 residues. The CDR3 loop reads CASSYGTGGWGNTIYF. The DNA of the CDR3 is TGTGCCAGCAGTTACGGGACAGGGGGATGGGGAAACACCATATATTTT.

The gene calls are TRBV18 and TRBJ1-2; 9 bases are a match to TRBD1. Trimming removed 7 bases from V and 6 bases from J; junction bases left unmatched: 9. The germline CDR1 and CDR2 sequences are KGHSH and LQKENI. This CDR3 is 14 amino acids long. The CDR3, as DNA: TGTGCCAGCTTCGAACAGGGGGCAGGTAATGGCTACACCTTC. This codes for CASFEQGAGNGYTF.

The V and J genes are TRBV28 and TRBJ1-1, with D perhaps TRBD1 (5 bases). The ends were cut back, 9 bases at V and 0 bases at J, with 8 bases in the middle. Germline V gene lookup returns CDR1 MDHEN and CDR2 SYDVKM. This CDR3 comprises 12 residues. CDR3 amino acids: CASDRMNTEAFF. Here the CDR3 DNA reads TGTGCCAGTGACAGAATGAACACTGAAGCTTTCTTT.

This clone appeared a few times. The CDR3 spells CASSLKGARSNEKLFF. CDR3 bases: TGTGCCAGCAGCTTAAAGGGGGCGCGTTCTAATGAAAAACTGTTTTTT. The rearrangement uses TRBV7-2 and TRBJ1-4; 7 nucleotides line up with TRBD1. The length of the CDR3 is 16 residues. CDR1 SGHTA and CDR2 FQGNSA come from the germline V gene. After removal of 2 bases from V and 3 bases from J, the junction contained 6 bases not matched to a gene.

The chain joins TRBV2 to TRBJ2-7; 9 nucleotides align to TRBD2. This CDR3 comprises 15 residues. Germline V gene sequence: CDR1 SNHLY, CDR2 FYNNEI. With V trimmed by 7 bases and J by 2 bases, 9 bases remained unmatched. The DNA for the CDR3 is TGTGCCAGCACCCTCAGCGGGACTAGCACCTACGAGCAGTACGTC. The encoded protein is CASTLSGTSTYEQYV.

The chain employs TRBV7-8 and TRBJ2-2, with D possibly matching TRBD1 (5 bases). The CDR3 is 14 amino acids. V dropped 4 bases and J dropped 4 bases, with 10 bases sitting between them. Germline V CDR1 and CDR2: SGHVS, FQNEAQ. This CDR3 is CASSWGLSTGELFF. CDR3 nucleotides: TGTGCCAGCAGCTGGGGCCTAAGCACCGGGGAGCTGTTTTTT.